Each of the 19 T cell receptor beta chains below was sequenced from the same sample in a study of blood T cell repertoires in COVID-19. Profiled with immunoSEQ multiplex PCR; TCRdb holds only in-frame clones, not every one. Of approximately 350,000 clones listed, roughly nine tenths were seen once; the top ten hold approximately 3%. Input material: peripheral blood. The receptor set was obtained from a woman aged 25 to 39 with COVID-19, enrolled during active disease.

V usage is TRBV11-2 and J usage is TRBJ2-4, with 8 positions matching TRBD2. V was pared by 4 bases and J by 8 bases, with 19 bases of the junction left unmatched. The CDR3 spans 18 residues. CDR1 is SGHAT and CDR2 is FQNNGV in the germline V gene. The CDR3 DNA reads TGTGCCAGCAGCTCGGTCGGAGGGGCGGGAGGTATGATGTACATTCAGTACTTC. As protein: CASSSVGGAGGMMYIQYF.

V is TRBV19 and J is TRBJ1-2; 7 bases line up with TRBD1. Germline V lookup: CDR1 LNHDA, CDR2 SQIVND (reference sequence). V was clipped by 7 bases and J by 3 bases; unmatched bases: 11. This CDR3 is 15 amino acids long. CDR3 nucleotide sequence: TGTGCCAGTAAAAACACGGGACAGCAAGACTATGGCTACACCTTC. Translating gives CASKNTGQQDYGYTF.

Written as DNA, the CDR3 is TGCGCCAGCAGCCAAGAAGCAGGGGGTAACTATGGCTACACCTTC. This translates into CASSQEAGGNYGYTF. The chain is built from TRBV4-3 and TRBJ1-2; TRBD1 matches 7 bases. The germline V gene has CDR1 LGHNA and CDR2 YSLEER. The trim removed 0 bases at V and 1 base at J, leaving 2 bases unmatched. The CDR3 is 15 amino acids.

V is TRBV9 and J is TRBJ2-1, with a possible D match to TRBD1 (7 bases). Trimming pared 1 base from V and 8 bases from J, leaving 22 bases between. In germline, CDR1 is SGDLS, CDR2 YYNGEE. The CDR3 runs 17 residues. The CDR3 here is CASSVSLLGQGGDEQFF. CDR3 sequence (DNA): TGTGCCAGCAGCGTATCACTTTTGGGGCAGGGGGGCGATGAGCAGTTCTTC.

The CDR3: CASSQGTSGFRDEQFF. For the CDR3, the DNA is TGCGCCAGCAGCCAGGGGACTAGCGGGTTCCGGGATGAGCAGTTCTTC. The chain employs TRBV4-3 and TRBJ2-1; TRBD2 matches at 12 bases. The CDR3 has 16 amino acids. Germline V lookup: CDR1 LGHNA, CDR2 YSLEER. V gave up 3 bases and J gave up 8 bases; unmatched junction bases: 8.

In this sample, this clone turned up a few times. The chain has TRBV12-3 or TRBV12-4 and TRBJ2-1; D remains ambiguous. Trimming took 6 bases from V and 4 from J, leaving 4 bases between them. This CDR3 comprises 11 residues. CDR3 DNA sequence: TGTGCCAGCAGACAATACAATGAGCAGTTCTTC. Encoded protein: CASRQYNEQFF.

Of note for this clone: Other DNA variants within this sample encode the same CDR3. The chain links TRBV12-3 or TRBV12-4 to TRBJ2-5; D gene ambiguous. V lost 2 bases and J 5 bases, leaving 6 bases between the germline ends. This CDR3 is built from 12 residues. DNA for the CDR3: TGTGCCAGCAGTTTAATCGGGGAGACCCAGTACTTC. The encoded protein is CASSLIGETQYF.

As regards this clone: The junction does not match germline at one end; this may be a read error. This chain uses TRBV28 with TRBJ2-2; D is perhaps TRBD1 (6 bases). CDR1 MDHEN and CDR2 SYDVKM come from the germline V gene. The CDR3 has 14 residues. The CDR3 DNA reads TGCCGGACAGAGCGGTCCTTGAACACCGGGGAGCTGTTTTTT. It codes for CRTERSLNTGELFF.

The chain uses TRBV18 and TRBJ2-7, with 9 bases matching TRBD1. The junction had 6 bases not matched to a gene; V was cut back by 8 bases and J by 1 base. The CDR3 contains 14 residues. Per germline, CDR1 KGHSH and CDR2 LQKENI. CDR3 residues: CASRGQGASYEQYF. The CDR3 nucleotides are TGTGCCAGCCGGGGACAGGGCGCTTCCTACGAGCAGTACTTC.

The chain employs TRBV27 and TRBJ1-4; D might be TRBD1 (6 bases). CDR3 length equals 15 residues. CDR1 is MNHEY, CDR2 SMNVEV, per germline (reference sequence). V was clipped by 5 bases and J by 7 bases, with 17 bases between them. The CDR3 loop is CASSQRGAGSEKLFF. The CDR3, as DNA: TGTGCCAGCAGTCAACGGGGGGCGGGTTCTGAAAAACTGTTTTTT.

The V call is TRBV6-5, the J call TRBJ2-7, with D hard to call. V lost 0 bases, J lost 3 bases, and 12 bases lay in between. The CDR3 runs 15 residues. Germline CDR1 and CDR2: MNHEY and SVGAGI. The chain's CDR3 is CASSYSGARDYEQYF. CDR3 DNA sequence: TGTGCCAGCAGTTACTCGGGCGCAAGAGACTACGAGCAGTACTTC.

Concerning this clone itself: Distinct nucleotide sequences in the sample also encode this CDR3. The gene calls are TRBV6-2 or TRBV6-3 and TRBJ1-5; D is unresolved. The CDR3 extends over 14 amino acids. Between the trimmed V and J ends, which lost 5 bases and 0 bases, there was a span of 8 bases. Per germline, CDR1 MNHEY and CDR2 SVGEGT. The CDR3 is CASSPHYSNQPQHF. In DNA, the CDR3 is TGTGCCAGCAGTCCACACTATAGCAATCAGCCCCAGCATTTT.

This chain joins TRBV7-9 and TRBJ2-2; 11 nucleotides align to TRBD2. Germline V gene sequence: CDR1 SEHNR, CDR2 FQNEAQ (reference sequence). The CDR3 consists of 17 residues. J was trimmed by 0 bases and V by 3 bases; bases with no gene match: 3. CDR3 sequence (DNA): TGTGCCAGCAGCTTCCCGACTAGCGGGACGAACACCGGGGAGCTGTTTTTT. It is translated as CASSFPTSGTNTGELFF.

The V gene is TRBV18, the J gene TRBJ2-4; 9 bases align to TRBD1. Germline V gene lookup returns CDR1 KGHSH and CDR2 LQKENI. V was clipped by 4 bases and J by 7 bases; unmatched bases: 14. The CDR3 loop spans 17 amino acids. CDR3 in amino acids: CASSLSRAGTGRNIQYF. The CDR3 bases are TGTGCCAGCTCACTAAGTCGGGCAGGGACAGGGCGTAACATTCAGTACTTC.

The chain recombines TRBV28 with TRBJ2-2; 7 bases align to TRBD1. J was trimmed by 5 bases and V by 6 bases; bases with no gene match: 6. This CDR3 contains 14 residues. Per germline, CDR1 MDHEN and CDR2 SYDVKM. CDR3 sequence: CASSLDRATGELFF. The CDR3 coding sequence is TGTGCCAGCAGCCTAGACAGGGCAACCGGGGAGCTGTTTTTT.

This chain uses TRBV2 with TRBJ2-5; 7 bases line up with TRBD2. There are 11 residues in the CDR3. CDR1 is SNHLY, CDR2 FYNNEI, per germline. Losses at the gene ends were 11 bases for V and 2 bases for J; bases not matched to a gene: 2. This CDR3 is CAAGVQETQYF. For the CDR3, the DNA is TGTGCCGCGGGGGTTCAAGAGACCCAGTACTTC. Variable domain in full (rest from reference TRBV2 and TRBJ2-5): EPEVTQTPSHQVTQMGQEVILRCVPISNHLYFYWYRQILGQKVEFLVSFYNNEISEKSEIFDDQFSVERPDGSNFTLKIRSTKLEDSAMYFCAAGVQETQYFGPGTRLLVL.

J is TRBJ2-7 and V is TRBV4-2; 8 bases are a match to TRBD1. The CDR3 runs to 17 residues. Germline assignment: CDR1 LGHNA and CDR2 YNFKEQ. Unmatched junction bases numbered 11, after V lost 1 base and J lost 3 bases. The CDR3 sequence is CASSQGPGTGTLYEQYF. DNA of the CDR3: TGTGCCAGCAGCCAAGGACCTGGGACAGGCACCCTCTACGAGCAGTACTTC.

This sequence joins TRBV27 and TRBJ1-2, with TRBD1 matching 8 bases. The CDR3 covers 13 residues. Germline CDR1 reads MNHEY; CDR2 reads SMNVEV (reference sequence). V lost 10 bases, J lost 4 bases, and 8 bases stayed unmatched. The CDR3 nucleotides are TGTGCCACAAAGGACAGGGAGCGCTATGGCTACACCTTC. As protein: CATKDRERYGYTF.

The chain has TRBV4-1 and TRBJ1-5; D call uncertain. Germline V lookup: CDR1 MGHRA, CDR2 YSYEKL. Trimming cost V 6 bases and J 4 bases, with 7 bases left between them. This CDR3 is 12 amino acids long. Here the CDR3 reads CASSDQNQPQHF. CDR3 DNA sequence: TGCGCCAGCAGTGATCAGAATCAGCCCCAGCATTTT.